This T cell receptor (beta chain) was documented in a study of graft-versus-host responses after intestinal transplantation. Sequencing used immunoSEQ multiplex PCR; TCRdb keeps in-frame clones, though not all of them. The repertoire includes tens of thousands of clones, roughly 90% of them detected once, and roughly 0.66% sits in the top ten. The CDR3 has 16 residues. V trimming: 0 bases; J trimming: 3 bases; junction bases outside the gene matches: 7. Germline values: CDR1 SGDLS, CDR2 YYNGEE. V and J are TRBV9 and TRBJ2-3, with 7 bases matching TRBD1. Sample: PBMCs, taken 98 days after intestinal transplantation. This sequence originates from a human patient who received an intestinal transplant, so some T cells may come from the graft donor. The CDR3 reads CASSVGDRVRTDTQYF. The CDR3 DNA reads TGTGCCAGCAGCGTAGGAGACAGGGTTAGGACAGATACGCAGTATTTT.